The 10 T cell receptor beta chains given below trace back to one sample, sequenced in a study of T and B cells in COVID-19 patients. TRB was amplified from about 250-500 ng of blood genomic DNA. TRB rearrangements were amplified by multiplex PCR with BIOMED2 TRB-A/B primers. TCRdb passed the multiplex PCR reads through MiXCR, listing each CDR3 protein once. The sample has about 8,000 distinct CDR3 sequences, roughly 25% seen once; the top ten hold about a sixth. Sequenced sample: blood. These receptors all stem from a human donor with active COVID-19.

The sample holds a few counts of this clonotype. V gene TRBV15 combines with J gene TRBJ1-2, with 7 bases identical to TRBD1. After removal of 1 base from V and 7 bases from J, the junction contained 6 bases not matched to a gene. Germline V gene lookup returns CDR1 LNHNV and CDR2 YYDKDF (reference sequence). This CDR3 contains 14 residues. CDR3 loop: CATSRGDREVGYTF. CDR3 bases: TGTGCCACCAGCAGAGGAGACAGGGAGGTTGGCTACACCTTC.

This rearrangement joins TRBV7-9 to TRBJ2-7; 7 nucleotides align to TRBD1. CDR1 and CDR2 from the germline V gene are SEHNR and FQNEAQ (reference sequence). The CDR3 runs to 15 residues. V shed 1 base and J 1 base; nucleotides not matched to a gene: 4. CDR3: CASSLERGQSYEQYF. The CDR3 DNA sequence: TGTGCCAGCAGCTTAGAACGGGGACAGTCCTACGAGCAGTACTTC.

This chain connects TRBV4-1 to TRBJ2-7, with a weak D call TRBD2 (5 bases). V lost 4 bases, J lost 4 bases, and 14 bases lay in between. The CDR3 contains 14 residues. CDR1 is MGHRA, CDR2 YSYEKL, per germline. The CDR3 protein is CASSPVGIQYEQYF. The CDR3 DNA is TGCGCCAGCAGCCCGGTCGGGATTCAATACGAGCAGTACTTC.

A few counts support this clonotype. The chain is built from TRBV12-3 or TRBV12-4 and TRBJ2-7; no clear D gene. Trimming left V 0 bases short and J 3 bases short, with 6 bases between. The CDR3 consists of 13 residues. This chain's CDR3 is CASSLAPGYEQYF. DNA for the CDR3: TGTGCCAGCAGTTTAGCGCCCGGCTACGAGCAGTACTTC.

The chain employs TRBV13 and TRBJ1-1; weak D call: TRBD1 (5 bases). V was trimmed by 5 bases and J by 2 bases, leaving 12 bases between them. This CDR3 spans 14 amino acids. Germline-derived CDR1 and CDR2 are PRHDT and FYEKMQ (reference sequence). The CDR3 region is CASSPGRDNTEAFF. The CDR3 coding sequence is TGTGCCAGCAGCCCCGGACGGGACAACACTGAAGCTTTCTTT. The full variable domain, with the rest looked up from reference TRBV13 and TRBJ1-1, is AAGVIQSPRHLIKEKRETATLKCYPIPRHDTVYWYQQGPGQDPQFLISFYEKMQSDKGSIPDRFSAQQFSDYHSELNMSSLELGDSALYFCASSPGRDNTEAFFGQGTRLTVV.

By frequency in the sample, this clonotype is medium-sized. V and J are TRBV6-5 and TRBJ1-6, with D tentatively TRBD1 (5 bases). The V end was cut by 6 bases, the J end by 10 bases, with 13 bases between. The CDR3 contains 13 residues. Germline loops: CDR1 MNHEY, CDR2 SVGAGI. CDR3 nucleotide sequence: TGTGCCAGCAGGACAGCCGGGTCGTCACCCCTCCACTTT. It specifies CASRTAGSSPLHF.

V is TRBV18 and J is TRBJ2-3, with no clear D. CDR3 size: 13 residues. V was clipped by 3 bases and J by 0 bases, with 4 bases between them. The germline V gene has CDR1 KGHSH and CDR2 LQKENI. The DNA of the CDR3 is TGTGCCAGCTCACCCCTTAGCACAGATACGCAGTATTTT. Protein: CASSPLSTDTQYF.

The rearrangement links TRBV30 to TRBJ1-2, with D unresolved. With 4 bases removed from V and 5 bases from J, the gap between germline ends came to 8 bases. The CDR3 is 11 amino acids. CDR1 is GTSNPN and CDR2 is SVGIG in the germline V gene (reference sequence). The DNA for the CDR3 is TGTGCCTGGAAGGACGGATATGGCTACACCTTC. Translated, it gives CAWKDGYGYTF.

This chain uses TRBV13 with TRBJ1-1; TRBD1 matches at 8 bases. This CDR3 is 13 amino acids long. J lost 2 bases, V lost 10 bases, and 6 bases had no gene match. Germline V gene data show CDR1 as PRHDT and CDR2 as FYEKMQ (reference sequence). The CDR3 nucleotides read TGTGCCACGAAGACAGGGGTTAACACTGAAGCTTTCTTT. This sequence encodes CATKTGVNTEAFF.

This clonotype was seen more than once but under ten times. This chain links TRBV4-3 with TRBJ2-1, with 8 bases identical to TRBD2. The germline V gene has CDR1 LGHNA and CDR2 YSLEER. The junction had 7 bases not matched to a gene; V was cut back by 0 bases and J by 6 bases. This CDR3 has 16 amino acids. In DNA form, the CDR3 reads TGCGCCAGCAGCCAAGATCGAGCGGGAGTGGGCAATGAGCAGTTCTTC. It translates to CASSQDRAGVGNEQFF.